This T cell receptor beta chain was sequenced in a study of cytomegalovirus exposure and HLA in healthy donors. At the level of the study: According to later analysis, the same platform produced the roughly 120 validation and several hundred first-cohort repertoires. Study-wide results and limits: Associated with cytomegalovirus, according to the listing, were 150 to 200 TCR beta chains. CMV antigen specificity of a few CMV-associated chains was confirmed in vitro. TCR sequences were mostly rare, though some public TCRs occurred in many donors.

Notes on this clone: Antigen specificity is unknown.

TCRdb's table, derived via immunoSEQ multiplex PCR, lists solely in-frame clones and lacks some. Counted here are 150,000 or so clones, about four fifths occurring once; the ten biggest clones make up roughly 10%. Germline CDR1 reads MRHNA; CDR2 reads SNTAGT. This CDR3 is 11 amino acids long. V was shortened by 11 bases and J by 3 bases, with 11 bases between the two germline ends. The chain is built from TRBV6-4 and TRBJ2-7; TRBD1 might be the D (7 bases). This TCR derives from a man aged 30 to 39 in good health and CMV-seropositive. Sequencing was performed on PBMCs. As DNA, the CDR3 is TGTGCCGCGGGACAGATCTACGAGCAGTACTTC. This sequence encodes CAAGQIYEQYF.